A selection of T cell receptor beta chains follows, all from one sample in a study of siplizumab effects on memory and regulatory T cells. Using immunoSEQ multiplex PCR, the repertoire was profiled, and TCRdb retains in-frame clones only, with some absent. The table lists some 100,000 clones, about 91% of them singletons. Sequencing was performed on Tregs sorted from blood. Receptor source: a human donor in good health. The CDR3 runs from the conserved cysteine through the conserved F or W. Each record gives: J gene, clone size, D gene, V gene, CDR3 DNA, CDR3 protein. D genes are given only for firm matches. Rows may omit the clone size; those that give it use once, few, many or a size class.

J: TRBJ1-5
size: once
D: -
V: TRBV10-2
DNA: TGCGCCAGCAGCGAAGGGGGTACCGATGAGCCCCAGCATTTT
CDR3: CASSEGGTDEPQHF

J: TRBJ2-3
size: -
D: TRBD2
V: TRBV30
DNA: TGTGCCTGGAGTGTTCATTTGGGACTAGCCGCGTATTTT
CDR3: CAWSVHLGLAAYF

J: TRBJ2-5
size: -
D: TRBD2
V: TRBV29-1
DNA: TGCAGCATTGCGGGGACTAGCGGGTATCAAGAGACCCAGTACTTC
CDR3: CSIAGTSGYQETQYF

J: TRBJ1-1
size: once
D: -
V: TRBV12-1
DNA: TGTGCCAGCAGTCCAAACGGGACACAAGGGACTGAAGCTTTCTTT
CDR3: CASSPNGTQGTEAFF

J: TRBJ2-7
size: -
D: TRBD1
V: TRBV7-6
DNA: TGTGCCAGCAGCTTGGAGACCGGGACAGGGAGGGGCGAGCAGTACTTC
CDR3: CASSLETGTGRGEQYF

J: TRBJ2-5
size: -
D: TRBD1
V: TRBV10-2
DNA: TGCGCCAGCAGTGACCTAGGGACAGGGGGCTGGAGAGAGACCCAGTACTTC
CDR3: CASSDLGTGGWRETQYF

J: TRBJ1-5
size: -
D: -
V: TRBV5-8
DNA: TGTGCCAGCAGCTCTAAAACCGGGACACCGTATAGCAATCAGCCCCAGCATTTT
CDR3: CASSSKTGTPYSNQPQHF

J: TRBJ1-1
size: -
D: TRBD1
V: TRBV5-1
DNA: TGCGCCAGCAGCTTGGGGCCAGGGGGCACTGAAGCTTTCTTT
CDR3: CASSLGPGGTEAFF

J: TRBJ1-1
size: -
D: -
V: TRBV18
DNA: TGTGCCAGCTCACTTCAAACAGGGCTGAACACTGAAGCTTTCTTT
CDR3: CASSLQTGLNTEAFF

J: TRBJ2-7
size: -
D: TRBD2
V: TRBV5-6
DNA: TGTGCCAGCAGCTTGGAGCCACGCTCGGCGGGAGTAAGCTACGAGCAGTACTTC
CDR3: CASSLEPRSAGVSYEQYF

J: TRBJ2-7
size: -
D: TRBD2
V: TRBV5-1
DNA: TGCGCCAGCAGCTTGGGGACTAGCGGGAGGTACGAGCAGTACTTC
CDR3: CASSLGTSGRYEQYF

J: TRBJ2-3
size: -
D: -
V: TRBV7-9
DNA: TGTGCCAGCAGCAACGGAGAAACGCAGTATTTT
CDR3: CASSNGETQYF

J: TRBJ2-1
size: -
D: -
V: TRBV20-1
DNA: TGCAGTGCTCAGGACTATGAGCAGTTCTTC
CDR3: CSAQDYEQFF

J: TRBJ2-1
size: -
D: -
V: TRBV2
DNA: TGTGCCAGCAGTGTGCGACTTAGAAATGAGCAGTTCTTC
CDR3: CASSVRLRNEQFF

J: TRBJ2-2
size: -
D: TRBD1
V: TRBV2
DNA: TGTGCCAGCTGGACAGGGATTACCGGGGAGCTGTTTTTT
CDR3: CASWTGITGELFF

J: TRBJ2-5
size: -
D: TRBD2
V: TRBV19
DNA: TGTACCAGTAGATACGTAGCGGGAAACCAAGAGACCCAGTACTTC
CDR3: CTSRYVAGNQETQYF

J: TRBJ2-3
size: -
D: -
V: TRBV28
DNA: TGTGCCAGCAGTTTATTTGCCCACACAGATACGCAGTATTTT
CDR3: CASSLFAHTDTQYF

J: TRBJ1-4
size: -
D: -
V: TRBV15
DNA: TGTGCCACCAGCAGAGCTCAGGGATATGCAACTAATGAAAAACTGTTTTTT
CDR3: CATSRAQGYATNEKLFF

J: TRBJ1-4
size: -
D: -
V: TRBV5-6
DNA: TGTGCCAGCAGCTTGGCCTTGAGATTGGATGAAAAACTGTTTTTT
CDR3: CASSLALRLDEKLFF

J: TRBJ2-7
size: -
D: TRBD2
V: TRBV10-2
DNA: TGCGCCAGCAGGAGGACTAGCGGGAGGGCCTCCAACAGGGGAGAGCAGTACTTC
CDR3: CASRRTSGRASNRGEQYF

J: TRBJ2-3
size: -
D: -
V: TRBV19
DNA: TGTGCCAGTAGCCCCACCACAGATACGCAGTATTTT
CDR3: CASSPTTDTQYF

J: TRBJ2-2
size: -
D: -
V: TRBV5-1
DNA: TGCGCCAGCAGCCCCGCGGACACCGGGGAGCTGTTTTTT
CDR3: CASSPADTGELFF

J: TRBJ1-2
size: -
D: -
V: TRBV5-1
DNA: TGCGCCAGCAGCTTGGACCCGGGTTCGGTCGCAGGCTACACCTTC
CDR3: CASSLDPGSVAGYTF

J: TRBJ1-4
size: -
D: -
V: TRBV19
DNA: TGTGCCAGTAGTTTGGTTGGTGCAACTAATGAAAAACTGTTTTTT
CDR3: CASSLVGATNEKLFF

J: TRBJ2-3
size: once
D: -
V: TRBV7-2
DNA: TGTGCCAGCAGCTTAGAAGTACTCAAATCGCAGTATTTT
CDR3: CASSLEVLKSQYF

J: TRBJ1-2
size: -
D: TRBD1
V: TRBV14
DNA: TGTGCCAGCAGCCAAGGCAGGGGGTATGGCTACACCTTC
CDR3: CASSQGRGYGYTF

J: TRBJ1-5
size: -
D: -
V: TRBV19
DNA: TGTGCCAGTAGTCTCAGCGGGGCCTATCAGCCCCAGCATTTT
CDR3: CASSLSGAYQPQHF

J: TRBJ2-5
size: -
D: -
V: TRBV19
DNA: TGTGCCAGTAGTATAGTGCGGGTGGGCTCACTCAATTCTTGGGAGACCCAGTACTTC
CDR3: CASSIVRVGSLNSWETQYF

J: TRBJ2-3
size: -
D: TRBD1
V: TRBV7-9
DNA: TGTGCCAGCAGCTCCCGGGACAGTCGGACAGATACGCAGTATTTT
CDR3: CASSSRDSRTDTQYF

J: TRBJ2-1
size: few
D: TRBD2
V: TRBV28
DNA: TGTGCCAGCAGTTATAGTCTCCTCGGGAGGGACAATGAGCAGTTCTTC
CDR3: CASSYSLLGRDNEQFF

J: TRBJ2-1
size: -
D: -
V: TRBV28
DNA: TGTGCCAGCAGAACGCCTAGCGGAGGTCAAGGGGGCTCCTACAATGAGCAGTTCTTC
CDR3: CASRTPSGGQGGSYNEQFF

J: TRBJ1-1
size: -
D: -
V: TRBV5-4
DNA: TGTGCCAGCAGCTTCCTTGGGGGCGCGAACACTGAAGCTTTCTTT
CDR3: CASSFLGGANTEAFF

J: TRBJ2-7
size: -
D: -
V: TRBV28
DNA: TGTGCCAGCAGTATACAAGGGAGGACATACTCCTACGAGCAGTACTTC
CDR3: CASSIQGRTYSYEQYF

J: TRBJ2-3
size: -
D: TRBD1
V: TRBV19
DNA: TGTGCCACCAACAACAGGGGGGGCACAGATACGCAGTATTTT
CDR3: CATNNRGGTDTQYF

J: TRBJ2-7
size: -
D: -
V: TRBV21-1
DNA: TGTGCCAGCAGCAAAAACGCAAGGCCTCCTCGGCCGCGGGAGCACTACGAGCAGTACTTC
CDR3: CASSKNARPPRPREHYEQYF

J: TRBJ2-7
size: -
D: -
V: TRBV19
DNA: TGTGCCAGCCGAGGTGGGTTCGGATACGAGCAGTACTTC
CDR3: CASRGGFGYEQYF

J: TRBJ1-2
size: -
D: -
V: TRBV5-1
DNA: TGCGCCAGCAGCCCGCCAGCTAACTATGGCTACACCTTC
CDR3: CASSPPANYGYTF

J: TRBJ2-7
size: -
D: -
V: TRBV7-2
DNA: TGTGCCAGCAGCTTAGAGGGTCTACCTGGAGTATACGAGCAGTACTTC
CDR3: CASSLEGLPGVYEQYF

J: TRBJ2-7
size: -
D: TRBD2
V: TRBV7-6
DNA: TGTGCCAGCAGCCCCCAACTAGCGTCCAATATGGAGCAGTACTTC
CDR3: CASSPQLASNMEQYF

J: TRBJ2-7
size: -
D: TRBD2
V: TRBV6-6
DNA: TGTGCCAGCAGTTACCGACTAGCGGGAGTCTACGAGCAGTACTTC
CDR3: CASSYRLAGVYEQYF

J: TRBJ2-3
size: -
D: TRBD1
V: TRBV13
DNA: TGTGCCAGCAGCTTAAACAGGGGGCGCGATACAGATACGCAGTATTTT
CDR3: CASSLNRGRDTDTQYF

J: TRBJ2-6
size: -
D: -
V: TRBV18
DNA: TGTGCCAGCTCACACGTCGTCAGGGCCTCCTCCCCTGGGGCCAACGTCCTGACTTTC
CDR3: CASSHVVRASSPGANVLTF

J: TRBJ2-2
size: -
D: -
V: TRBV7-9
DNA: TGTGCCAGCAGCTACCAAATCACCGGGGAGCTGTTTTTT
CDR3: CASSYQITGELFF

J: TRBJ2-5
size: -
D: TRBD1
V: TRBV18
DNA: TGTGCCAGCTCGCTAACCGGGACAGCAAATCGGGGGACCCAGTACTTC
CDR3: CASSLTGTANRGTQYF

J: TRBJ2-3
size: -
D: TRBD2
V: TRBV6-5
DNA: TGTGCCAGCAGTTACACTAGCGATCCCACAGATACGCAGTATTTT
CDR3: CASSYTSDPTDTQYF

J: TRBJ2-5
size: -
D: -
V: TRBV6-1
DNA: TGTGCCAGCAGTGGGGAGACCCAGTACTTC
CDR3: CASSGETQYF

J: TRBJ1-1
size: -
D: -
V: TRBV19
DNA: TGTGCCAGTAGTATAATCGGGAGACAGGTCGACACTGAAGCTTTCTTT
CDR3: CASSIIGRQVDTEAFF

J: TRBJ2-3
size: -
D: TRBD2
V: TRBV7-9
DNA: TGTGCCAGCAGCCAACCTAGCGGGAGTCCGGAAGATACGCAGTATTTT
CDR3: CASSQPSGSPEDTQYF

J: TRBJ2-1
size: -
D: TRBD2
V: TRBV19
DNA: TGTGCCAGTAGTGTAACCGGGACTAGGAACAATGAGCAGTTCTTC
CDR3: CASSVTGTRNNEQFF

J: TRBJ2-5
size: once
D: -
V: TRBV7-6
DNA: TGTGCCAGCAGCCAGACCTTAGGCGGGACCCAGTACTTC
CDR3: CASSQTLGGTQYF

J: TRBJ1-1
size: once
D: -
V: TRBV19
DNA: TGTGCCAGTAGTATGAGTTGGGACACCTTGAGAACTGAAGCTTTCTTT
CDR3: CASSMSWDTLRTEAFF

J: TRBJ2-1
size: -
D: -
V: TRBV27
DNA: TGTGCCAGCAGCTCTAAAGGGGGTTATGAGCAGTTCTTC
CDR3: CASSSKGGYEQFF

J: TRBJ1-6
size: -
D: -
V: TRBV6-6
DNA: TGTGCCAGCAGCCATCCTGCAGAAGGGGGAAATTCACCCCTCCACTTT
CDR3: CASSHPAEGGNSPLHF

J: TRBJ2-4
size: -
D: TRBD1
V: TRBV13
DNA: TGTGCCAGCAGCTCAGAAGGGGGCTCCAAAAACATTCAGTACTTC
CDR3: CASSSEGGSKNIQYF

J: TRBJ2-7
size: -
D: -
V: TRBV18
DNA: TGTGCCAGCTCACCGAGGAGCTACGAGCAGTACTTC
CDR3: CASSPRSYEQYF

J: TRBJ2-3
size: -
D: -
V: TRBV5-6
DNA: TGTGCCAGCAGCTTGTATCGGTTTCAGGGGCTAATCGGCACAGATACGCAGTATTTT
CDR3: CASSLYRFQGLIGTDTQYF

J: TRBJ2-7
size: -
D: TRBD1
V: TRBV6-5
DNA: TGTGCCAGCAGCCGGGACAGGATCTCCTACGAGCAGTACTTC
CDR3: CASSRDRISYEQYF

J: TRBJ2-7
size: -
D: TRBD1
V: TRBV11-2
DNA: TGTGCCAGCAGCTTTACAGGGGGCTACGAGCAGTACTTC
CDR3: CASSFTGGYEQYF

J: TRBJ2-2
size: -
D: -
V: TRBV27
DNA: TGTGCCAGCACCCCCCTATCGACAGCTCACACCGGGGAGCTGTTTTTT
CDR3: CASTPLSTAHTGELFF